The T cell receptor beta chain under discussion was sequenced for a study of early T cells in non-severe SARS-CoV-2 infection. For the study at large: Sequencing targeted bulk RNA from unsorted whole blood, leaving chains unpaired.

This clonotype was observed at least ten times. Its target is unknown. TCRdb re-derived calls from the 5' RACE reads in MiXCR, one entry per CDR3 protein. The data show about 35,000 distinct CDR3 sequences, around 4.3% seen once. Study-level points and caveats: Reliance on VDJdb matching favored anti-spike CD8 responses; private and CD4 specificities were missed.

The sequencing sample was made of whole blood. This sequence originates from an adult who was a healthcare worker with PCR-confirmed SARS-CoV-2 infection or an uninfected control (not recorded which).

The CDR3 DNA sequence: TGTGCCAGCGCAAACATCAGGGGGCTAGGAGCTTTCTTT. This translates into CASANIRGLGAFF. The chain links TRBV11-2 to TRBJ1-1, with TRBD1 matching over 8 bases. The CDR3 is 13 residues long. Per the germline V gene, CDR1 is SGHAT and CDR2 is FQNNGV. V lost 8 bases and J lost 10; bases outside the gene matches: 12.